The clone carrying this T cell receptor beta chain appeared once. Germline CDR1 and CDR2: SGHNT and YENEEA. This CDR3 spans 15 amino acids. V was pared by 3 bases and J by 2 bases, with 3 bases of the junction left unmatched. These data belong to a study of blood T cell repertoires in COVID-19. As for the study in general: Specimens from acute and convalescent COVID-19 originated in the United States, Italy and Spain. T cells, B-cell-depleted T cells, or PBMCs supplied cDNA or gDNA.

Authors' processing steps: Reference gene primer amplification gave nucleated cell count estimates. Clones were read by immunoSEQ multiplex PCR, and TCRdb kept only the in-frame ones, dropping some. V and J calls and clone size are given by that table; D and trimming were obtained from the DNA. Of 150,000 to 200,000 clones in the sample, 81% are singletons; the top ten hold roughly 11%. Material: peripheral blood. This clonotype was sampled from a man aged 55-75 years with active or convalescent COVID-19. The chain carries TRBV11-3 and TRBJ1-3; TRBD1 matches at 8 bases. DNA for the CDR3: TGTGCCAGCAGCTTGACAGGGGATGCTGGAAACACCATATATTTT. Protein: CASSLTGDAGNTIYF.